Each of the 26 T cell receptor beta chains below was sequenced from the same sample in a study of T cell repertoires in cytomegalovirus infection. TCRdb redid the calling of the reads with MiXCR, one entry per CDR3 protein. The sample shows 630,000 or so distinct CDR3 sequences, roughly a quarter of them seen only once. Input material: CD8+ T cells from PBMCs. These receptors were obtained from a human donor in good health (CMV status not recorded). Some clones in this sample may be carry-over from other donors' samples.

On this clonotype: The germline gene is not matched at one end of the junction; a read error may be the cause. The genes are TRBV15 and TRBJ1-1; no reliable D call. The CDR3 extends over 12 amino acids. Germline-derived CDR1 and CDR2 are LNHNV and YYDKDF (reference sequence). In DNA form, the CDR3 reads TGTGCCACCAGCAGCATTCACCGCTGGGCTTCCTTT. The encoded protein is CATSSIHRWASF. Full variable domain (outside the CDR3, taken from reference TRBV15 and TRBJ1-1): DAMVIQNPRYQVTQFGKPVTLSCSQTLNHNVMYWYQQKSSQAPKLLFHYYDKDFNNEADTPDNFQSRRPNTSFCFLDIRSPGLGDTAMYLCATSSIHRWASFGQGTRLTVV.

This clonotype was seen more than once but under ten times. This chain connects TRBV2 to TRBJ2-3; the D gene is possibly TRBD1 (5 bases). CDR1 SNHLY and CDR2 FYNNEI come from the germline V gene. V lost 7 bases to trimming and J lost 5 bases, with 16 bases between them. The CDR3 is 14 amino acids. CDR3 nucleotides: TGTGCCAGCATTGTGCAGGGCCTGGGAGATACGCAGTATTTT. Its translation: CASIVQGLGDTQYF.

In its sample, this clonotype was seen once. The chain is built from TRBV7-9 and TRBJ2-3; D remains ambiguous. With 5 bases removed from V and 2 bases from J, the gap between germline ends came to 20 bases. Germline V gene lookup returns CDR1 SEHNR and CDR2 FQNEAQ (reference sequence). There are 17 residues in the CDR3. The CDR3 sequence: CASSATYLDGDTDTQYF. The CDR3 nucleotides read TGTGCCAGCAGCGCCACCTATTTAGACGGAGACACAGATACGCAGTATTTT.

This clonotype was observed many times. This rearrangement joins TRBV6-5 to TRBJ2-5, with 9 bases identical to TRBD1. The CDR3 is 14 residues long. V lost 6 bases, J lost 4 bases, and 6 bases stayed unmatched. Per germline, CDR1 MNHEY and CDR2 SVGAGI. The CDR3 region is CASRSTGGSETQYF. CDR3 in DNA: TGTGCCAGCAGGTCTACAGGGGGCTCAGAGACCCAGTACTTC.

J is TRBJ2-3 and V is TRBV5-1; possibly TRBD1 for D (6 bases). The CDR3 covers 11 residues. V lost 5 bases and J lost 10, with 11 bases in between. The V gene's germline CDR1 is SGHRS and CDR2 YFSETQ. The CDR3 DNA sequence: TGCGCCAGCAGGGACAGCGGTCCGCAGTATTTT. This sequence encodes CASRDSGPQYF. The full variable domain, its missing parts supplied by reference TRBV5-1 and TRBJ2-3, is KAGVTQTPRYLIKTRGQQVTLSCSPISGHRSVSWYQQTPGQGLQFLFEYFSETQRNKGNFPGRFSGRQFSNSRSEMNVSTLELGDSALYLCASRDSGPQYFGPGTRLTVL.

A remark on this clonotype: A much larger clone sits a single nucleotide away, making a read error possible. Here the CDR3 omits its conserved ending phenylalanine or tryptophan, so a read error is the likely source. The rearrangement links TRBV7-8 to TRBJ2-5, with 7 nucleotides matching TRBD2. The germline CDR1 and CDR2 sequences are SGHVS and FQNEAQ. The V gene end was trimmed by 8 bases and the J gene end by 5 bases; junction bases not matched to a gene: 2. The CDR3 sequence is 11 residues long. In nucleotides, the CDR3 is TGTGCCAGCTGGGGGGGGGAGACCCAGTACTCC. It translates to CASWGGETQYS.

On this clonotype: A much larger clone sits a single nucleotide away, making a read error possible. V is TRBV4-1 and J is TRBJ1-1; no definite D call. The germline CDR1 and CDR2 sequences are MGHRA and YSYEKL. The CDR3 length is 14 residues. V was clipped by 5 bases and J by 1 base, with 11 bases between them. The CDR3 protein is CASSWEQPNTEAFF. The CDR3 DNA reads TGCGCCAGCAGCTGGGAACAGCCGAACACTGAAGCTTTCTTT.

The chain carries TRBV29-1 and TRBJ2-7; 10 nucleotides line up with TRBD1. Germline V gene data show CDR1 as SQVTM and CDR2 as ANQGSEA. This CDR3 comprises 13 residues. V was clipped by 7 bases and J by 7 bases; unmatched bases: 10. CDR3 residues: CSAQGTGEREQYF. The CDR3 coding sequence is TGCAGCGCCCAGGGGACAGGGGAGCGGGAGCAGTACTTC.

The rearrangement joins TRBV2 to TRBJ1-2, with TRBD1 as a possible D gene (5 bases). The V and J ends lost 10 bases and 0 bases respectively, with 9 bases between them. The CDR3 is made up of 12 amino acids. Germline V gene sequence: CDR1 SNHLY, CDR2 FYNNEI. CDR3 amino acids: CATRETNYGYTF. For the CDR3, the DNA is TGTGCCACCAGGGAGACTAACTATGGCTACACCTTC.

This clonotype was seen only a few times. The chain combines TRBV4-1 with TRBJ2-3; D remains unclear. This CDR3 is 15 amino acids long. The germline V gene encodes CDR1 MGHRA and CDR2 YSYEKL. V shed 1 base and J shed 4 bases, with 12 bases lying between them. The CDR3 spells CASSQVGSAADTQYF. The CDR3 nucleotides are TGCGCCAGCAGCCAAGTAGGCTCGGCAGCAGATACGCAGTATTTT.

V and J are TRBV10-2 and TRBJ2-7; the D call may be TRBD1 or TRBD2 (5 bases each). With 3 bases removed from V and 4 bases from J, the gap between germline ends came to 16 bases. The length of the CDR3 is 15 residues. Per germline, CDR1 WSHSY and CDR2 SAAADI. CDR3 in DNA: TGCGCCAGCAGTGATCCACTTGGGGGTGGATACGAGCAGTACTTC. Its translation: CASSDPLGGGYEQYF.

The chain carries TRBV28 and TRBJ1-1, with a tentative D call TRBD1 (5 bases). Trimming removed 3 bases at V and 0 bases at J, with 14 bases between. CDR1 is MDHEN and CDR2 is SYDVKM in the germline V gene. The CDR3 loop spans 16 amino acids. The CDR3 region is CASSFGTGRLNTEAFF. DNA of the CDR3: TGTGCCAGCAGTTTTGGAACAGGCCGACTGAACACTGAAGCTTTCTTT.

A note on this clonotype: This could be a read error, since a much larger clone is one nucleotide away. The chain's CDR3 is CASSQVSMLDTKAFF. In nucleotides, the CDR3 is TGCGCCAGCAGCCAAGTTTCGATGCTAGACACTAAAGCTTTCTTT. V and J are TRBV4-1 and TRBJ1-1; D unresolved. CDR3 length: 15 amino acids. Looked up from germline, CDR1 is MGHRA and CDR2 is YSYEKL.

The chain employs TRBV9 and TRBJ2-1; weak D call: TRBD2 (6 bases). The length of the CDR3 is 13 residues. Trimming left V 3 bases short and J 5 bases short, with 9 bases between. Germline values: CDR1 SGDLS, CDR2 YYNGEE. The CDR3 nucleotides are TGTGCCAGCAGCGGCGGGACGGACAATGAGCAGTTCTTC. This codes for CASSGGTDNEQFF.

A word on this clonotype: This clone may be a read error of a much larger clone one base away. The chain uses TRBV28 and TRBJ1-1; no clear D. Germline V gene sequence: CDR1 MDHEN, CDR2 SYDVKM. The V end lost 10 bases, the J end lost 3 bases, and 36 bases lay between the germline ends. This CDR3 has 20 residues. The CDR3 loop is CANNLWASRGRSGGDTEAFF. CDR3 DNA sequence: TGTGCCAACAATCTTTGGGCTTCTCGAGGACGGTCTGGAGGAGACACTGAAGCTTTCTTT.

The CDR3 spells CASSLSISGGAWYEQFF. The CDR3 region has the DNA TGTGCCAGCAGTTTATCGATAAGCGGGGGGGCTTGGTATGAGCAGTTCTTC. V gene TRBV27 combines with J gene TRBJ2-1; 10 positions agree with TRBD2. Trimming took 0 bases from V and 8 from J; bases not matched to a gene: 10. This CDR3 has 17 residues. Germline CDR1 reads MNHEY; CDR2 reads SMNVEV (reference sequence).

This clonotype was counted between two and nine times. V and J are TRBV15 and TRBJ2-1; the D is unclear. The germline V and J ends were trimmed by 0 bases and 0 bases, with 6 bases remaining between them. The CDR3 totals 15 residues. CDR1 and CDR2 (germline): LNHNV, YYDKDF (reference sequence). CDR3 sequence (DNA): TGTGCCACCAGCAGAGAACCGAGCTCCTACAATGAGCAGTTCTTC. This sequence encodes CATSREPSSYNEQFF.

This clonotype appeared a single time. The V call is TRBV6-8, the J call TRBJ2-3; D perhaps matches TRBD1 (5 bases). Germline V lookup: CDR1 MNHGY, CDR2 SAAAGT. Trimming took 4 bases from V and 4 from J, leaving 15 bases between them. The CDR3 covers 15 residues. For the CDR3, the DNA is TGTGCCAGCAGTTTTAATTCCTGGGGCGCAGATACGCAGTATTTT. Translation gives CASSFNSWGADTQYF.

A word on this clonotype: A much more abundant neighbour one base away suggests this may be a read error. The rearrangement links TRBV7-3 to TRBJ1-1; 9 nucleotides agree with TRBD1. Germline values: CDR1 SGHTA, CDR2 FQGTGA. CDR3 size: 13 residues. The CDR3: CVSSQWTGAEAFF. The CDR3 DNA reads TGTGTCAGCAGCCAATGGACAGGGGCCGAAGCTTTCTTT.

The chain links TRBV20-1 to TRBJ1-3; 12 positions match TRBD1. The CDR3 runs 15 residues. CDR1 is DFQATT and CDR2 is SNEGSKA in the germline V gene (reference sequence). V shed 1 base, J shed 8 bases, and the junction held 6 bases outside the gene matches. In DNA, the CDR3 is TGCAGTGCTAGAGTATTGGGACAGGGGGCGGACACCATATATTTT. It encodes CSARVLGQGADTIYF.

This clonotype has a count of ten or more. CDR3 DNA sequence: TGTGCCAGCAGAGGAGGGGACTATGGCTACACCTTC. It codes for CASRGGDYGYTF. The chain carries TRBV7-9 and TRBJ1-2, with TRBD1 as a possible D gene (5 bases). From germline, CDR1 is SEHNR and CDR2 FQNEAQ (reference sequence). This CDR3 spans 12 amino acids. The V gene lost 6 bases and the J gene lost 3 bases, with 8 bases spanning the gap.

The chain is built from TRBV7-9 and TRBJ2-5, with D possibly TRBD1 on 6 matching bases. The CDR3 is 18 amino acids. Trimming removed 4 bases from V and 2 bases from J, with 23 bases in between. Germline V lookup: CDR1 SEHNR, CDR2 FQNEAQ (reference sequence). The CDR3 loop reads CASSSLFESTGTQETQYF. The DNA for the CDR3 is TGTGCCAGCAGCTCCCTTTTCGAGTCGACAGGCACGCAAGAGACCCAGTACTTC.

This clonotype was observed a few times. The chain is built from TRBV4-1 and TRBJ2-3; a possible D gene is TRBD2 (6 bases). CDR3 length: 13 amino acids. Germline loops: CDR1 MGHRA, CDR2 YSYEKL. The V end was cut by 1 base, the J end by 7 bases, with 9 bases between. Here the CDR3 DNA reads TGCGCCAGCAGCCAAGCGGGGGACTATACGCAGTATTTT. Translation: CASSQAGDYTQYF.

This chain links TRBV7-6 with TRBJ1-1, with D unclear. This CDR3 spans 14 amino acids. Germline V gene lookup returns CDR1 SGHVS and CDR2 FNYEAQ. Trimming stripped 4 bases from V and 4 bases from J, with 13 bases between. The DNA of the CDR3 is TGTGCCAGCAGCTCCAGTTCAATGGGCACTGAAGCTTTCTTT. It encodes CASSSSSMGTEAFF.

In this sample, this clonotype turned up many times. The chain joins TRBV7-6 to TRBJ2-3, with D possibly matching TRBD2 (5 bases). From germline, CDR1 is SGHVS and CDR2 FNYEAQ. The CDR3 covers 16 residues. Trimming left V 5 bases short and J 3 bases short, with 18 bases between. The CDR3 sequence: CASSPSGGWETDTQYF. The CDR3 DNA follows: TGTGCCAGCAGCCCCAGCGGCGGTTGGGAAACAGATACGCAGTATTTT.

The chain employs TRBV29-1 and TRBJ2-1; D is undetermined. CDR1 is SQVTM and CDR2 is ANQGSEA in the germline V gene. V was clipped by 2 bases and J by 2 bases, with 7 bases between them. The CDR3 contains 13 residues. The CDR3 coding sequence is TGCAGCGTTGAATTCCCGACCTACAATGAGCAGTTCTTC. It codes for CSVEFPTYNEQFF.